This is a list of T cell receptor beta chains from one sample in a study of blood T cell repertoires in COVID-19. The method was immunoSEQ multiplex PCR; TCRdb's version includes in-frame clones alone and lacks a portion of them. In the table there are tens of thousands of clones, 80% to 95% of which are singletons. Sequencing was performed on peripheral blood. These TCRs come from a man in his fifties or sixties with COVID-19, enrolled during active disease. The CDR3 runs from the conserved cysteine through the conserved F or W.

CDR3aa,v_gene,j_gene
CASSYPGLAGVNEQFF,TRBV6-2/TRBV6-3,TRBJ2-1
CASSDGRGRYNEQFF,TRBV2,TRBJ2-1
CASSSGQGPSVPFF,TRBV7-2,TRBJ2-1
CASSRLRSGNTIYF,TRBV7-9,TRBJ1-3
CASSLAYEKNTYEQYF,TRBV5-1,TRBJ2-7
CASSPRRHPGTGVYEQYF,TRBV7-2,TRBJ2-7
CASSPYRGSSTNEKLFF,TRBV4-3,TRBJ1-4
CASSASTGEWPYEQYF,TRBV27,TRBJ2-7
CASSQDDLSTGNPSAFF,TRBV4-3,TRBJ1-1
CASRTSVYQETQYF,TRBV28,TRBJ2-5
CASSYTPGSGSYNEQFF,TRBV3-1/TRBV3-2,TRBJ2-1
CASSFDRTYEQCF,TRBV5-4,TRBJ2-7
CASSRVAGGPEDTQYF,TRBV4-2,TRBJ2-3
CASSQTSGSNEQYF,TRBV5-4,TRBJ2-7
CASSLTGGAETQYF,TRBV11-3,TRBJ2-5
CASSLTSGVGEQFF,TRBV3-1/TRBV3-2,TRBJ2-1
CASSGGLNTGELFF,TRBV2,TRBJ2-2
CASSHETSGYEQYF,TRBV3-1/TRBV3-2,TRBJ2-7
CASGGLGGRLDTQYF,TRBV5-1,TRBJ2-3
CASSFNRNTEAFF,TRBV27,TRBJ1-1
CAITRTGALSSVIQYF,TRBV28,TRBJ2-4
CASSPYQQGSGELFF,TRBV18,TRBJ2-2
CASSLAGTVSSYNEQFF,TRBV5-1,TRBJ2-1
CASARRTGTTDTQYF,TRBV2,TRBJ2-3
CASSRGGLGNNEQFF,TRBV18,TRBJ2-1
CASSRSGGETEAFF,TRBV5-1,TRBJ1-1
CASRSPGQGINEQFF,TRBV6-5,TRBJ2-1